This TCR beta chain was found in a study of shared clonotypes between healthy human individuals. As to this clone: Its antigen is currently unknown.

Researchers ran the assay at a deep level. Libraries were prepared by immunoSEQ multiplex PCR; TCRdb keeps only in-frame clonotypes and omits some of them. There are millions of clones in the sample; around nine tenths occur only once, and 0.13% to 0.15% lies in the top ten. V lost 11 bases and J 10 bases, leaving 9 bases between the germline ends. Germline loops: CDR1 SGHTA, CDR2 FQGNSA. This CDR3 has 9 residues. Study-level points and caveats: An anticipated effect of sequencing depth on clonotype sharing among donors was recognized. Approximately 5.4% of naive CD4 clonotypes were common to a few donors.

Sequenced input: naive CD4+ T cells sorted from blood. Specified subset: CD45RA+ positively selected. The J gene is TRBJ2-1, the V gene TRBV7-2, with D perhaps matching TRBD2 (6 bases). This TCR came from a man aged 18-30 years in good health. In DNA, the CDR3 is TGTGCCTCGGGGAGGGAGCAGTTCTTC. This sequence encodes CASGREQFF. Full variable domain (remainder filled in from reference TRBV7-2 and TRBJ2-1): GAGVSQSPSNKVTEKGKDVELRCDPISGHTALYWYRQSLGQGLEFLIYFQGNSAPDKSGLPSDRFSAERTGGSVSTLTIQRTQQEDSAVYLCASGREQFFGPGTRLTVL.